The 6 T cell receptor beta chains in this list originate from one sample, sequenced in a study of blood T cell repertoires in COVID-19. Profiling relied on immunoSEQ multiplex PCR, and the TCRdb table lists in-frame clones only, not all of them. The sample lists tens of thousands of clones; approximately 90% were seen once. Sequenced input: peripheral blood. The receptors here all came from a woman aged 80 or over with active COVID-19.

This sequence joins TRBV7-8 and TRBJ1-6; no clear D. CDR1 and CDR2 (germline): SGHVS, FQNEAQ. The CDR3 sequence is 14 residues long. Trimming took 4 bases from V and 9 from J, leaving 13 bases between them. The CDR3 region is CASSSEGRVSPLHF. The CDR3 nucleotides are TGTGCCAGCAGCTCCGAAGGGAGGGTTTCACCCCTCCACTTT.

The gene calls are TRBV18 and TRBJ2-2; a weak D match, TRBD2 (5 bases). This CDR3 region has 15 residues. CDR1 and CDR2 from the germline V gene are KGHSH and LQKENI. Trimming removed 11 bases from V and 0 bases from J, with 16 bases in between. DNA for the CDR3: TGTGCCGCTTCGAGCGGACGGCCGAACACCGGGGAGCTGTTTTTT. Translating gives CAASSGRPNTGELFF.

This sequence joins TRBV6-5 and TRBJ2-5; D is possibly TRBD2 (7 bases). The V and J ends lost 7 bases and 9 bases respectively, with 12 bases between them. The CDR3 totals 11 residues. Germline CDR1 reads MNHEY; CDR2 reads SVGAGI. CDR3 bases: TGTGCCAGCACCACAGGGAGGGCCCAGTACTTC. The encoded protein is CASTTGRAQYF.

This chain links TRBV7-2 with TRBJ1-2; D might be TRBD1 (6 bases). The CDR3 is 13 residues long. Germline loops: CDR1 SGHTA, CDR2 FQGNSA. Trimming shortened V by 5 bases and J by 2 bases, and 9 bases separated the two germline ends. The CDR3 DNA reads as TGTGCCAGCAGCCCCGACAGGAACTATGGCTACACCTTC. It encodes CASSPDRNYGYTF.

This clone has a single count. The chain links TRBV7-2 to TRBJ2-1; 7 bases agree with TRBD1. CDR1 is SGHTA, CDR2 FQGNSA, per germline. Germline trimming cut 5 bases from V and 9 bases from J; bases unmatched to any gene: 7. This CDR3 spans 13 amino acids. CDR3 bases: TGTGCCAGCAGCCGCGACAGGGTCGGTGAGCAGTTCTTC. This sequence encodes CASSRDRVGEQFF.

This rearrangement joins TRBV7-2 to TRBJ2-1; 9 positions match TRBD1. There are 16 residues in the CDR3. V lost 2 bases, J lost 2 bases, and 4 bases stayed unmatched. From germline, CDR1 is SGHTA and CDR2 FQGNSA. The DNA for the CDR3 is TGTGCCAGCAGCTTACGGGGGACAGGGACCTACAATGAGCAGTTCTTC. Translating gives CASSLRGTGTYNEQFF. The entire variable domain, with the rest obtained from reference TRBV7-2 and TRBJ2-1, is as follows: GAGVSQSPSNKVTEKGKDVELRCDPISGHTALYWYRQSLGQGLEFLIYFQGNSAPDKSGLPSDRFSAERTGGSVSTLTIQRTQQEDSAVYLCASSLRGTGTYNEQFFGPGTRLTVL.